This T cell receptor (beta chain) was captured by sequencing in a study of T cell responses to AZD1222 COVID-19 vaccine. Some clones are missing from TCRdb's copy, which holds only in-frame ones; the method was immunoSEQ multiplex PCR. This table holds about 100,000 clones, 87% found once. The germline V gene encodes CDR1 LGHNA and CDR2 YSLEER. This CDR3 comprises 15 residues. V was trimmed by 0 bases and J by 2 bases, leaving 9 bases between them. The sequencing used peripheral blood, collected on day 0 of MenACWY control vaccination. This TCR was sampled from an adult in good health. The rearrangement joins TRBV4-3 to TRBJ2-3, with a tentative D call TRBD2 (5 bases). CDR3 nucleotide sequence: TGCGCCAGCAGCCAAGATACCGGGGTCACAGATACGCAGTATTTT. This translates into CASSQDTGVTDTQYF.